The clone carrying this T cell receptor (beta chain) was counted many times. Its matching antigen is unknown. V dropped 5 bases and J dropped 0 bases, with 13 bases sitting between them. The V gene's germline CDR1 is KGHSH and CDR2 LQKENI. The CDR3 totals 16 residues. The data belong to a study of CD8 T cells in ankylosing spondylitis. Whole-study results and caveats: Reactive arthritis synovial fluid and blood previously showed some of these motif variants. Disease-associated clonotypes exhibited CD8+ identity and were relatively infrequent in peripheral blood.

TCRdb ran MiXCR on the 5' RACE reads and lists one entry per CDR3 protein. Among 150,000 to 200,000 distinct CDR3 sequences listed, over 10% were seen once. The V gene is TRBV18, the J gene TRBJ1-4; D unclear. Specimen: blood, either unsorted or a sorted T cell fraction (not recorded which). The sequence was obtained from a female donor with ankylosing spondylitis or in good health (not recorded which). CDR3 nucleotide sequence: TGTGCCAGCTCAACGGAAATGAGGTCAACTAATGAAAAACTGTTTTTT. It yields the protein CASSTEMRSTNEKLFF.